A selection of T cell receptor beta chains follows, all from one sample in a study of shared clonotypes between healthy human individuals. Here immunoSEQ multiplex PCR was the method, and the copy in TCRdb shows in-frame clones only, minus some. The data contain approximately 980,000 clones, around 80% of them seen just once; the ten biggest clones take up approximately 1.5%. Specimen: memory CD4+ T cells sorted from blood. The source is a man aged 18 to 30 in good health. Each CDR3 is given with its conserved first and last residue. A D gene is named only where the DNA matches it firmly. A row's size may be missing; if present it is once, few, many or a size class.

>many|NA|16|TRBJ1-1|TRBV15
CATSRGGLDQNTEAFF
>NA|TRBD2|16|TRBJ2-1|TRBV18
CASSYDSSGFTDEQFF
>NA|NA|13|TRBJ2-3|TRBV5-6
CASSFEKTDTQYF
>NA|TRBD1|12|TRBJ1-2|TRBV25-1
CASSASQGKQTF
>few|NA|12|TRBJ2-1|TRBV7-2
CASSFFSDEQFF
>NA|TRBD1|15|TRBJ1-1|TRBV18
CASSDQTGGNTEAFF
>NA|NA|15|TRBJ2-3|TRBV5-1
CASSLAGLDTDTQYF
>NA|TRBD2|16|TRBJ2-3|TRBV7-2
CASSFSSGGAADTQYF
>NA|NA|14|TRBJ2-5|TRBV7-2
CASSLAAGVETQYF
>once|NA|16|TRBJ1-5|TRBV5-1
CASSSLLWELEWPQHF
>NA|NA|15|TRBJ1-6|TRBV7-8
CASSLQRGDNSPLHF
>NA|NA|14|TRBJ2-2|TRBV29-1
CSVPRRGNTGELFF
>once|TRBD2|15|TRBJ2-7|TRBV9
CASSVEGAGVLEQYF
>NA|NA|15|TRBJ1-1|TRBV6-5
CASSYLGGRNTEAFF
>once|NA|15|TRBJ1-1|TRBV2
CASSEARAPYTEAFF
>NA|NA|15|TRBJ1-3|TRBV10-3
CAIQGREDSGNTIYF
>NA|NA|14|TRBJ2-7|TRBV5-1
CASSPGGTVYEQYF
>few|NA|13|TRBJ1-5|TRBV7-9
CASSRDSNQPQHF
>many|NA|14|TRBJ1-6|TRBV6-5
CASSYSSYNSPLHF
>NA|NA|13|TRBJ2-7|TRBV5-1
CASNEEGSYEQYF
>few|NA|19|TRBJ1-6|TRBV11-2
CASSLDRAGESSHNSPLHF
>NA|TRBD2|18|TRBJ2-3|TRBV4-1
CASSQDPRLAGWVDTQYF
>few|TRBD1|14|TRBJ1-5|TRBV6-1
CASRYRGGNQPQHF
>once|NA|15|TRBJ2-2|TRBV28
CASRTDIHGTGELFF
>NA|NA|13|TRBJ2-7|TRBV5-1
CASSLELTYEQYF
>NA|NA|13|TRBJ2-2|TRBV7-9
CASSLVGIGELFF
>NA|TRBD1|13|TRBJ2-7|TRBV6-6
CASARGLSYEQYF
>few|NA|17|TRBJ2-5|TRBV5-1
CASSSKIWDSSGETQYF
>few|NA|14|TRBJ1-4|TRBV6-6
CASRPDSPNEKLFF